This T cell receptor beta chain emerged from a study of PD-1 blockade in classical Hodgkin lymphoma. The count of this clone is one. Its target is not known. The assay was immunoSEQ multiplex PCR, and TCRdb's table has in-frame clones only and misses some. The sample holds more than 13,000 clones, 78% seen once. Study-wide findings and caveats: Newly diagnosed patients had diversity similar to the baseline diversity of complete responders. According to reports, newly diagnosed patients had lower baseline TCR diversity than healthy donors, and relapsed/refractory patients had lower baseline TCR diversity still.

This CDR3 is built from 14 residues. Germline-derived CDR1 and CDR2 are LNHDA and SQIVND (reference sequence). Trimming removed 5 bases at V and 3 bases at J, with 13 bases between. Each of the patients experienced relapse following autologous stem cell transplantation, and their brentuximab vedotin exposure differed. This chain joins TRBV19 and TRBJ1-2; a possible D gene is TRBD1 (5 bases). This clonotype was obtained from a human donor with classical Hodgkin lymphoma. This specimen consisted of peripheral blood mononuclear cells (PBMCs), obtained before the second cycle of nivolumab. CDR3 region: CASSSGYGDYGYTF. CDR3 coding DNA: TGTGCCAGTAGTTCAGGGTACGGGGACTATGGCTACACCTTC. Full variable domain (missing parts from reference TRBV19 and TRBJ1-2): DGGITQSPKYLFRKEGQNVTLSCEQNLNHDAMYWYRQDPGQGLRLIYYSQIVNDFQKGDIAEGYSVSREKKESFPLTVTSAQKNPTAFYLCASSSGYGDYGYTFGSGTRLTVV.